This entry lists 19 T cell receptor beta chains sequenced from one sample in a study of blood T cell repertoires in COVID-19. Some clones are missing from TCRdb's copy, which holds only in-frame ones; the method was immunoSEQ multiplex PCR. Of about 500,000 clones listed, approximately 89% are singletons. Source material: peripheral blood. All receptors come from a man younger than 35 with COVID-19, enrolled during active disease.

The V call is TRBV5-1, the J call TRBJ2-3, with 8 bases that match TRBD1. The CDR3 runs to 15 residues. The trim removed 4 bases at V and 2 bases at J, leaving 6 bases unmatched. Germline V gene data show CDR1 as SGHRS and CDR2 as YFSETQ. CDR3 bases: TGCGCCAGCAGCCAAGGACAGGGCTACACAGATACGCAGTATTTT. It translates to CASSQGQGYTDTQYF.

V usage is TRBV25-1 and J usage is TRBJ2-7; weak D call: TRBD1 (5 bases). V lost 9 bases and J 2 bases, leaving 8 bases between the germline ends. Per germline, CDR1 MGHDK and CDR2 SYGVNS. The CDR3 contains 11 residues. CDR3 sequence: CASQGTYEQYF. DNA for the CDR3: TGTGCCAGTCAGGGAACCTACGAGCAGTACTTC.

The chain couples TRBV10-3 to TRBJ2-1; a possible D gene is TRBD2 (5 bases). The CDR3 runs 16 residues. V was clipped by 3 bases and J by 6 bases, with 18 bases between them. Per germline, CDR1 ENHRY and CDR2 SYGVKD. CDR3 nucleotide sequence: TGTGCCATCAGTGAAAGACGGGAAGGCCCTCCCAATGAGCAGTTCTTC. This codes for CAISERREGPPNEQFF.

The CDR3: CASRASSGDYNEQFF. In DNA form, the CDR3 reads TGTGCCAGTAGGGCATCTAGCGGGGACTACAATGAGCAGTTCTTC. V gene TRBV19 combines with J gene TRBJ2-1, with TRBD2 matching 9 bases. CDR1 is LNHDA, CDR2 SQIVND, per germline (reference sequence). The CDR3 totals 15 residues. The V gene end was trimmed by 6 bases and the J gene end by 3 bases; junction bases not matched to a gene: 6.

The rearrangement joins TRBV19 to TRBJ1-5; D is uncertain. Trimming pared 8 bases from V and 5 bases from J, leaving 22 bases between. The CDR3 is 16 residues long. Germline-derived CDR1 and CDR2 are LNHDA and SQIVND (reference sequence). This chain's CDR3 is CASSAFGKPGYQPQHF. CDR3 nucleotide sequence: TGTGCCAGTTCCGCTTTCGGGAAGCCGGGGTATCAGCCCCAGCATTTT. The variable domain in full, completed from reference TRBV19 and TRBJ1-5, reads DGGITQSPKYLFRKEGQNVTLSCEQNLNHDAMYWYRQDPGQGLRLIYYSQIVNDFQKGDIAEGYSVSREKKESFPLTVTSAQKNPTAFYLCASSAFGKPGYQPQHFGDGTRLSIL.

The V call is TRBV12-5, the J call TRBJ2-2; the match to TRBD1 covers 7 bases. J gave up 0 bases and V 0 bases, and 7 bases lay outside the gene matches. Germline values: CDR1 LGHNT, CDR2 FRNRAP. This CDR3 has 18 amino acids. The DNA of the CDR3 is TGTGCTAGTGGTTTGGTTCTGTCGGGACAGACGAACACCGGGGAGCTGTTTTTT. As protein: CASGLVLSGQTNTGELFF.

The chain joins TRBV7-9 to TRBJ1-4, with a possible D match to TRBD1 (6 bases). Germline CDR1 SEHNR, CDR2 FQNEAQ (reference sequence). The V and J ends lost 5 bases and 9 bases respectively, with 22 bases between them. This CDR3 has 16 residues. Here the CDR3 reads CASSPQSGAGVQKLFF. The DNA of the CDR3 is TGTGCCAGCAGCCCCCAATCGGGGGCGGGAGTACAAAAACTGTTTTTT.

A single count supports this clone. The CDR3 coding sequence is TGTGCCAGCAGCCAAGACCCGACTAGCGGGGGGGGCATTCAGTACTTC. Translating it yields CASSQDPTSGGGIQYF. The V and J genes are TRBV3-1 (or the pseudogene TRBV3-2) and TRBJ2-4; the match to TRBD2 covers 14 bases. Germline V gene data show CDR1 as LGHDT and CDR2 as YNNKEL (reference sequence). The CDR3 sequence is 16 residues long. The J segment lost 9 bases and the V segment lost 0 bases, leaving 4 bases of the junction unmatched.

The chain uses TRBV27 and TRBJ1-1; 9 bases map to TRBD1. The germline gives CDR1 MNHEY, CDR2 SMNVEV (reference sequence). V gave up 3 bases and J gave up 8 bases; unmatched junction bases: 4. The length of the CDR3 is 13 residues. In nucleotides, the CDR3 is TGTGCCAGCAGTTTGGACAGGGGATCAGAAGCTTTCTTT. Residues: CASSLDRGSEAFF.

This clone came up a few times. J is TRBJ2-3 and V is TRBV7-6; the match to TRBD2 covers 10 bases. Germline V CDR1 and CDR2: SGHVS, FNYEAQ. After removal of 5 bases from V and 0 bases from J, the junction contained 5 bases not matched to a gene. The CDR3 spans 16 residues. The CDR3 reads CASSESGGGSTDTQYF. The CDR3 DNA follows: TGTGCCAGCAGCGAGAGCGGGGGGGGTAGCACAGATACGCAGTATTTT.

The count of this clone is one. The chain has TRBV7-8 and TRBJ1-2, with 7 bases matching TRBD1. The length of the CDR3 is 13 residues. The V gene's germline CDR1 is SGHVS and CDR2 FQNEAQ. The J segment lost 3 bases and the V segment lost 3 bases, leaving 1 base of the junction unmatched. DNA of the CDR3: TGTGCCAGCAGCTTCGACAGGGACTATGGCTACACCTTC. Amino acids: CASSFDRDYGYTF.

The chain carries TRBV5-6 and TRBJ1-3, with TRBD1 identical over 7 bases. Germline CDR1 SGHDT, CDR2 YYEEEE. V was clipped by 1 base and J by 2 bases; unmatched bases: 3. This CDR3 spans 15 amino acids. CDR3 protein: CASSLLQGTGNTIYF. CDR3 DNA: TGTGCCAGCAGCTTGTTACAGGGGACTGGAAACACCATATATTTT.

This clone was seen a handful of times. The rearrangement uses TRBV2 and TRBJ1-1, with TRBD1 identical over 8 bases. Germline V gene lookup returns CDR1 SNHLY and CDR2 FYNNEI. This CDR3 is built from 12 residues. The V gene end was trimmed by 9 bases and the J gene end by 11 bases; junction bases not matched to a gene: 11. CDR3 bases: TGTGCCAGTCAGGGGGCAGTCATCACTGCTTTCTTT. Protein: CASQGAVITAFF. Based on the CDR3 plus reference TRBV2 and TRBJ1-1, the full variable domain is EPEVTQTPSHQVTQMGQEVILRCVPISNHLYFYWYRQILGQKVEFLVSFYNNEISEKSEIFDDQFSVERPDGSNFTLKIRSTKLEDSAMYFCASQGAVITAFFGQGTRLTVV.

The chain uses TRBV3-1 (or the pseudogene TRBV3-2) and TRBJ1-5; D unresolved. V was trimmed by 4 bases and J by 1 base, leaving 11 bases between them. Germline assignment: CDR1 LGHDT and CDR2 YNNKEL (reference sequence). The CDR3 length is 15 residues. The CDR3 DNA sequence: TGTGCCAGCAGCCCCGGGAGGGAAAGCAATCAGCCCCAGCATTTT. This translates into CASSPGRESNQPQHF.

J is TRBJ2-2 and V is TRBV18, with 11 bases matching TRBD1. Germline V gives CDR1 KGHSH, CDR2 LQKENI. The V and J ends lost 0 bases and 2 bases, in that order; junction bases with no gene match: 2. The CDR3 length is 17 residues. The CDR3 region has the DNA TGTGCCAGCTCACCACCCGGGACAGGGGGAAACACCGGGGAGCTGTTTTTT. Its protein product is CASSPPGTGGNTGELFF.

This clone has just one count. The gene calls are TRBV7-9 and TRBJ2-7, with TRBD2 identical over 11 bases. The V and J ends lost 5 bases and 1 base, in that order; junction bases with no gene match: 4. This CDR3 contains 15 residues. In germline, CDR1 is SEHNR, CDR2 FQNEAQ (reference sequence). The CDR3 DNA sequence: TGTGCCAGCAGCCATACTAGCGGGGGTTCCTACGAGCAGTACTTC. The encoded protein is CASSHTSGGSYEQYF.

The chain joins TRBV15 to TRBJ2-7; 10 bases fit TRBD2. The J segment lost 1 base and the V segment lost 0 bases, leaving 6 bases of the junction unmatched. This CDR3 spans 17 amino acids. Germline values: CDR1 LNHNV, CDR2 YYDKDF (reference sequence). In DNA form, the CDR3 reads TGTGCCACCAGCAGAGATCGACTAGCGGGTGCTTCCTACGAGCAGTACTTC. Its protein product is CATSRDRLAGASYEQYF.

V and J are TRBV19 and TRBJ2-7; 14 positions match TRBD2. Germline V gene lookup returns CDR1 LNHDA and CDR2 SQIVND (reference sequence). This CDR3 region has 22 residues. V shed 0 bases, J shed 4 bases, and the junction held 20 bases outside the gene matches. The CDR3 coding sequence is TGTGCCAGTAGTATAGATAGCCAAGGTGAAGGACTAGCGGGAGGCGGCCGTTACGAGCAGTACTTC. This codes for CASSIDSQGEGLAGGGRYEQYF.

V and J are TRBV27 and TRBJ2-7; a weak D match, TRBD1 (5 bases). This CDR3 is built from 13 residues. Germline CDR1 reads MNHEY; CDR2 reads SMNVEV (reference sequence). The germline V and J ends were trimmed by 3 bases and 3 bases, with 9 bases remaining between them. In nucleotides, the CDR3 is TGTGCCAGCAGTTTCTCAGGGCTCTACGAGCAGTACTTC. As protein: CASSFSGLYEQYF.